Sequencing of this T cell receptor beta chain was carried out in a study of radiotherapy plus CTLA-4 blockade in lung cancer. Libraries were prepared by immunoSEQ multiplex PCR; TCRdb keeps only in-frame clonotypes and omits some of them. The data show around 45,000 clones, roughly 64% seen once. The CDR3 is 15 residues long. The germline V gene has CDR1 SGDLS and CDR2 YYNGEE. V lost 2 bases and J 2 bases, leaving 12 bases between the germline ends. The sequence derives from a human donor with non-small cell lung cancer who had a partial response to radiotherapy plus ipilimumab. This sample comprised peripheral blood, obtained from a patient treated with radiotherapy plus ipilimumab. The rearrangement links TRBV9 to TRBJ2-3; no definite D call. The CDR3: CASSVTGSNTDTQYF. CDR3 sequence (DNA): TGTGCCAGCAGCGTGACGGGTTCTAACACAGATACGCAGTATTTT.